A single T cell receptor beta chain is shown here with its context. Antigen: not known. The data are from a study of cytomegalovirus exposure and HLA in healthy donors. Study background: The roughly 120 validation repertoires, a later analysis reported, used the same platform as the approximately 700 first-cohort repertoires. Study results and limitations: Cytomegalovirus association was listed for about 170 TCR beta chains.

The length of the CDR3 is 14 residues. Trimming took off 6 bases at V and 1 base at J, with 12 bases between the two ends. From germline, CDR1 is MNHEY and CDR2 SMNVEV (reference sequence). TCRdb's table, derived via immunoSEQ multiplex PCR, lists solely in-frame clones and lacks some. Here the sample spans a few hundred thousand clones, roughly 87% being singletons. The chain couples TRBV27 to TRBJ2-5; no reliable D call. Input material: PBMCs. The source is a woman under 40 in good health and CMV-seronegative. CDR3 DNA: TGTGCCAGCAGCAAATCACGGGTCCAAGAGACCCAGTACTTC. Translating it yields CASSKSRVQETQYF.